This TCR beta chain was retrieved from a study of blood T cell repertoires in COVID-19. Whole-study context: Sites in the United States, Italy and Spain provided acute and convalescent COVID-19 samples. The analysed material was cDNA or gDNA that came from T cells, B-cell-depleted T cells, or PBMCs.

Original processing notes: Amplification of reference gene primers provided the estimated nucleated cell counts. Only in-frame clones appear in the TCRdb table, and some are missing; sequencing was by immunoSEQ multiplex PCR. The V and J calls and the clone size are those of that table, but D and trimming were determined from the DNA. The sample shows more than 45,000 clones, about 85% of them seen only once. The CDR3 is 11 residues long. Trimming left V 3 bases short and J 5 bases short, with 5 bases between. CDR1 and CDR2 (germline): ENHRY, SYGVKD. The receptor was isolated from a woman aged 55-75 years with acute or convalescent COVID-19. Specimen: peripheral blood. This chain joins TRBV10-3 and TRBJ2-7; no clear D. CDR3 sequence: CAISDPNEQYF. CDR3 nucleotide sequence: TGTGCCATCAGTGACCCAAACGAGCAGTACTTC.